This T cell receptor beta chain is drawn from a study of control samples from healthy donors and cancer patients. The data were produced by immunoSEQ multiplex PCR, yet TCRdb's version contains in-frame clones alone and is incomplete. The data hold 150,000 to 190,000 clones, with approximately 93% observed a single time. The source of this sequence is a man between 50 and 59 years old in good health. The sample comprised blood.

Here the CDR3 DNA reads TGTGCCAGCAGCCGGGACAGAGAAAAACTGTTTTTT. It yields the protein CASSRDREKLFF. This rearrangement joins TRBV5-6 to TRBJ1-4; 7 nucleotides match TRBD1. The J segment lost 8 bases and the V segment lost 4 bases, leaving 2 bases of the junction unmatched. CDR3 length: 12 amino acids. Germline V gives CDR1 SGHDT, CDR2 YYEEEE.